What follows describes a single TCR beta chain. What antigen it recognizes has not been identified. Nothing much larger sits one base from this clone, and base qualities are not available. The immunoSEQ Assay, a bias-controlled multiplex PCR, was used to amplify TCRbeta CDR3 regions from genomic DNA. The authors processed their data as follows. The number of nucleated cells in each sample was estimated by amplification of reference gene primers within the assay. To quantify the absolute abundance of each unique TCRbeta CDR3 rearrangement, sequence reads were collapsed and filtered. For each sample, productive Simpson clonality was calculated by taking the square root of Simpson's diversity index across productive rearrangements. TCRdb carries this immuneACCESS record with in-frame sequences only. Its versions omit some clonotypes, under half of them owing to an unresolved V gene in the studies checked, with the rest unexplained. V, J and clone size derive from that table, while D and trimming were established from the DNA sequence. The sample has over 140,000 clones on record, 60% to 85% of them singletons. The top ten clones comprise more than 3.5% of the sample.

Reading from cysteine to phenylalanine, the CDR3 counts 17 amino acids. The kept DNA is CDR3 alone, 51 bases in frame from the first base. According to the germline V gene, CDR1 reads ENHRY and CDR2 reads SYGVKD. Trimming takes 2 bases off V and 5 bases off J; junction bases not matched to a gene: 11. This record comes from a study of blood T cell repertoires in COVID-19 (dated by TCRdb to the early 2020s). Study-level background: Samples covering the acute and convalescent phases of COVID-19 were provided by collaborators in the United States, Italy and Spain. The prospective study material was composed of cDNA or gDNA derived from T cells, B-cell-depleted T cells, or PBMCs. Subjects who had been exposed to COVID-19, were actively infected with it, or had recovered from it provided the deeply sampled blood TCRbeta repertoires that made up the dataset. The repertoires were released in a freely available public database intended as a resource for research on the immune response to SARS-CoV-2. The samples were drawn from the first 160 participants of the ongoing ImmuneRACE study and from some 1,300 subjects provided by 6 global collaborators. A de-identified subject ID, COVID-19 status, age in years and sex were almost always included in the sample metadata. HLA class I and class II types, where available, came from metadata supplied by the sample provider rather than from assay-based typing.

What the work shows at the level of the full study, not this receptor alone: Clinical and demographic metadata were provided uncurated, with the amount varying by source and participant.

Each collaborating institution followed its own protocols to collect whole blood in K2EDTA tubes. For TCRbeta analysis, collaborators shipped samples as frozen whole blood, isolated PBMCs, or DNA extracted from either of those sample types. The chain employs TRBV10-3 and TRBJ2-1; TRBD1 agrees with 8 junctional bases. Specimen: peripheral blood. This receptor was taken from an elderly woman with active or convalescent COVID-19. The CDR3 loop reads CAISEQIPGTGDNEQFF. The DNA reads TGTGCCATCAGTGAGCAGATTCCCGGGACAGGAGACAATGAGCAGTTCTTC.